A single sample gave rise to the 14 T cell receptor beta chains below, sequenced in a study of blood T cell dynamics during melanoma immunotherapy (dated by TCRdb to the early 2020s). The library relied on the immunoSEQ multiplex PCR assay. Drawn from immuneACCESS, this table holds only the in-frame rearrangements with V and J called that TCRdb kept. Clones are partly lost; checked studies trace under half to an unresolved V gene and leave the rest unexplained. Within this sample are 25,000 to 35,000 clones, with 65% to 85% of them counted one time only. The top ten clonotypes cover about a tenth of the sample. The sample's time point, from its label and the paper: week 3, after first cycle of checkpoint inhibitor. This specimen was blood, taken from a patient treated with checkpoint blockade. These receptor sequences come from a human donor with melanoma.

CDR3 nucleotide sequence: TGTGCCAGTAGTATAACTAGCTCCTACAATGAGCAGTTCTTC. It yields the protein CASSITSSYNEQFF. V gene TRBV19 combines with J gene TRBJ2-1, with D tentatively TRBD2 (5 bases). Trimming shortened V by 2 bases and J by 0 bases, and 5 bases separated the two germline ends. CDR3 length equals 14 residues. CDR1 and CDR2 (germline): LNHDA, SQIVND (reference sequence).

This chain connects TRBV27 to TRBJ2-1, with a tentative D call TRBD1 (8 bases). Trimming took off 8 bases at V and 8 bases at J, with 19 bases between the two ends. This CDR3 has 14 residues. Germline V gene data show CDR1 as MNHEY and CDR2 as SMNVEV (reference sequence). CDR3 protein: CASHRGGAGDEQFF. For the CDR3, the DNA is TGTGCCAGCCACAGGGGGGGGGCCGGTGATGAGCAGTTCTTC.

The V and J genes are TRBV27 and TRBJ2-2, with D possibly TRBD2 on 7 matching bases. The CDR3 spans 16 residues. With 6 bases removed from V and 1 base from J, the gap between germline ends came to 15 bases. Germline V gene lookup returns CDR1 MNHEY and CDR2 SMNVEV (reference sequence). The CDR3 loop is CASSPPGGQNTGELFF. The CDR3 nucleotides are TGTGCCAGCAGCCCTCCGGGGGGCCAGAACACCGGGGAGCTGTTTTTT.

This chain connects TRBV11-3 to TRBJ2-2; TRBD1 might be the D (6 bases). Germline-derived CDR1 and CDR2 are SGHNT and YENEEA. This CDR3 is 16 amino acids long. The V and J ends lost 4 bases and 5 bases respectively, with 17 bases between them. CDR3 DNA: TGTGCCAGCAGCTCGCTGCAGGGGCATGGGACCGGGGAGCTGTTTTTT. Amino acids: CASSSLQGHGTGELFF.

The chain combines TRBV4-3 with TRBJ1-5, with D maybe TRBD1 (5 bases). Between the trimmed V and J ends, which lost 0 bases and 4 bases, there was a span of 10 bases. CDR1 is LGHNA and CDR2 is YSLEER in the germline V gene. The CDR3 runs 15 residues. The CDR3 region is CASSQDVRANQPQHF. The CDR3 bases are TGCGCCAGCAGCCAAGATGTCAGGGCTAATCAGCCCCAGCATTTT.

This clone showed up just a few times. This chain links TRBV4-3 with TRBJ1-2; D is unclear. The CDR3 runs 15 residues. V was cut by 4 bases and J by 1 base, with 13 bases left in between. CDR1 and CDR2 from the germline V gene are LGHNA and YSLEER. CDR3 coding DNA: TGCGCCAGCAGCCTCGGTATCCAATTTAACTATGGCTACACCTTC. Translating it yields CASSLGIQFNYGYTF.

This clone has more than one count but fewer than ten. The chain is built from TRBV27 and TRBJ1-1; D is undetermined. CDR3 length equals 13 residues. Trimming removed 2 bases at V and 4 bases at J, with 8 bases between. Germline V gene data show CDR1 as MNHEY and CDR2 as SMNVEV (reference sequence). CDR3 sequence: CASSLSSITEAFF. The CDR3 DNA sequence: TGTGCCAGCAGTTTAAGTTCTATCACTGAAGCTTTCTTT.

The rearrangement links TRBV2 to TRBJ1-2; D ambiguous. CDR3 length: 13 residues. Germline V lookup: CDR1 SNHLY, CDR2 FYNNEI. V gave up 5 bases and J gave up 8 bases, with 15 bases separating them. Here the CDR3 DNA reads TGTGCCAGCAGTAAGGCGTGGAGGGAGGGCTACACCTTC. Translating it yields CASSKAWREGYTF.

This chain uses TRBV13 with TRBJ2-7, with a tentative D call TRBD1 (6 bases). Per the germline V gene, CDR1 is PRHDT and CDR2 is FYEKMQ (reference sequence). The CDR3 length is 14 residues. V was shortened by 5 bases and J by 6 bases, with 17 bases between the two germline ends. The CDR3 DNA reads TGTGCCAGCAGCGCTGACAGGAAACCTGGCGAGCAGTACTTC. Its translation is CASSADRKPGEQYF.

This rearrangement joins TRBV29-1 to TRBJ2-1; D gene uncertain. The V gene's germline CDR1 is SQVTM and CDR2 ANQGSEA. Trimming took off 7 bases at V and 7 bases at J, with 14 bases between the two ends. This CDR3 comprises 12 residues. The CDR3 region has the DNA TGCAGCGCCTCGCCCCAATTGAATGAGCAGTTCTTC. Its translation is CSASPQLNEQFF.

This clone was seen only a few times. The CDR3: CASSQDVGQGVYGYTF. CDR3 sequence (DNA): TGCGCCAGCAGCCAAGACGTGGGACAGGGAGTCTATGGCTACACCTTC. This chain links TRBV4-3 with TRBJ1-2; 9 nucleotides align to TRBD1. The CDR3 consists of 16 residues. The V and J ends lost 0 bases and 4 bases, in that order; junction bases with no gene match: 6. The germline gives CDR1 LGHNA, CDR2 YSLEER.

A few counts support this clone. This sequence joins TRBV27 and TRBJ1-2, with no clear D. CDR1 and CDR2 from the germline V gene are MNHEY and SMNVEV (reference sequence). The CDR3 sequence is 15 residues long. V dropped 6 bases and J dropped 5 bases, with 19 bases sitting between them. The CDR3 region is CASRPSEVMRYGYTF. The CDR3 DNA sequence: TGTGCCAGCAGGCCCAGCGAGGTAATGAGGTATGGCTACACCTTC.

The chain joins TRBV19 to TRBJ2-7, with 9 bases aligning to TRBD1. V lost 3 bases to trimming and J lost 0 bases; unmatched junction nucleotides: 3. The CDR3 contains 15 residues. Germline CDR1 reads LNHDA; CDR2 reads SQIVND (reference sequence). CDR3 coding DNA: TGTGCCAGTAGTATCAAGGGACAGGGCTCCTACGAGCAGTACTTC. Translation gives CASSIKGQGSYEQYF.

The chain recombines TRBV5-1 with TRBJ2-5, with TRBD1 identical over 7 bases. The CDR3 length is 15 residues. Germline V gene data show CDR1 as SGHRS and CDR2 as YFSETQ. V dropped 1 base and J dropped 9; count of bases not matched to a gene: 12. The CDR3 sequence is CASSLQGLQGEAQYF. CDR3 DNA sequence: TGCGCCAGCAGCTTGCAGGGGCTTCAGGGGGAAGCCCAGTACTTC.